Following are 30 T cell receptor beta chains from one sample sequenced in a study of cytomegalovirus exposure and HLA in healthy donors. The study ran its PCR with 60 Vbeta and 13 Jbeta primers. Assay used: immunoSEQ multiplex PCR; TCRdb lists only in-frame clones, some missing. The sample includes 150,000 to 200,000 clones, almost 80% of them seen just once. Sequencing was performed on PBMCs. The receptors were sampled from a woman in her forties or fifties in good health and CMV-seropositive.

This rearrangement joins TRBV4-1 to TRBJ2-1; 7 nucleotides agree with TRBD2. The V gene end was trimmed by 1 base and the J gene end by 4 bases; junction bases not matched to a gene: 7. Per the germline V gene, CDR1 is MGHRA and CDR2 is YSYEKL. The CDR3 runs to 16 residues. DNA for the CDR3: TGCGCCAGCAGCCAAGTTTGGGAGGGAGCATACAATGAGCAGTTCTTC. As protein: CASSQVWEGAYNEQFF.

DNA for the CDR3: TGTGCCAGCAGCGGACGTTCGGGGGGAGATACGCAGTATTTT. It yields the protein CASSGRSGGDTQYF. The V call is TRBV7-3, the J call TRBJ2-3; 7 bases are a match to TRBD2. The CDR3 contains 14 residues. J lost 5 bases, V lost 5 bases, and 7 bases had no gene match. Germline V gene sequence: CDR1 SGHTA, CDR2 FQGTGA.

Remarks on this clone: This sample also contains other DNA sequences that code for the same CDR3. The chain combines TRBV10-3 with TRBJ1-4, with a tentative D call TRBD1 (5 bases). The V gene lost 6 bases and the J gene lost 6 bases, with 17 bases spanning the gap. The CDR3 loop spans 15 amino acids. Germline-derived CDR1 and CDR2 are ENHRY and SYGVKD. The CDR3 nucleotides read TGTGCCATCAGCGAGAATACAGGCGTTGATGAAAAACTGTTTTTT. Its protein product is CAISENTGVDEKLFF.

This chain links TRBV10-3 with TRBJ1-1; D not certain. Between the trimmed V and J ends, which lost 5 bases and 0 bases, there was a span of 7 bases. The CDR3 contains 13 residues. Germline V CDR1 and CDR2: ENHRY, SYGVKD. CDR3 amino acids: CAISRSVNTEAFF. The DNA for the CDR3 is TGTGCCATCAGTCGGTCCGTGAACACTGAAGCTTTCTTT.

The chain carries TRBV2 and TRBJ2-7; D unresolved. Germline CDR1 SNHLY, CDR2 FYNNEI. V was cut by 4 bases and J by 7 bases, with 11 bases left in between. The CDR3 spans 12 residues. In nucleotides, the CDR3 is TGTGCCAGCAGTGCTCACTTCGCTGAGCAGTACTTC. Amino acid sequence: CASSAHFAEQYF.

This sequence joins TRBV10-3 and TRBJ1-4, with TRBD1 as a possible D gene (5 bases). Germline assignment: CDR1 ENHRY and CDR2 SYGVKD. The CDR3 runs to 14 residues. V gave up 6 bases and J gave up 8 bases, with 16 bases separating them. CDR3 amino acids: CAISNRTKGEKLFF. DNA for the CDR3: TGTGCCATCAGCAACAGGACAAAGGGGGAAAAACTGTTTTTT.

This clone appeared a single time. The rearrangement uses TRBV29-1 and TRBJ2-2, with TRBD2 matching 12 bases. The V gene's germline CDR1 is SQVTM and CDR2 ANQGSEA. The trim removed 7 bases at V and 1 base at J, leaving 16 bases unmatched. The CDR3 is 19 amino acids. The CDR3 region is CSAPRRLWTSGMNTGELFF. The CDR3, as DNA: TGCAGCGCGCCAAGGAGGTTGTGGACTAGCGGGATGAACACCGGGGAGCTGTTTTTT.

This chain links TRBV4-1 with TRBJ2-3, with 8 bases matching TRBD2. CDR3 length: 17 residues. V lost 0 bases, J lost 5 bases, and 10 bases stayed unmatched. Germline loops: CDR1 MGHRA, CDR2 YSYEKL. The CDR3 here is CASSQERASGYEDTQYF. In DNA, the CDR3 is TGCGCCAGCAGCCAAGAACGGGCTAGCGGGTATGAAGATACGCAGTATTTT.

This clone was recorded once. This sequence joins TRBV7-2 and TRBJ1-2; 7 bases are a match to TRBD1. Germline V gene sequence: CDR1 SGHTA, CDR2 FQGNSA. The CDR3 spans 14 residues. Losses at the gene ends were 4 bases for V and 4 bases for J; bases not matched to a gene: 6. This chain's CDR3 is CASSSGGRGYGYTF. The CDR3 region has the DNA TGTGCCAGCAGCTCAGGGGGTCGGGGCTATGGCTACACCTTC.

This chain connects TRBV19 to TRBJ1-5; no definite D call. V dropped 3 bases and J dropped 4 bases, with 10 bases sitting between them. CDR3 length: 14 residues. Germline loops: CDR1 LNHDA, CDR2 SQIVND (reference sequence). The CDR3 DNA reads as TGTGCCAGTAGTATGGAACAGATAAATCAGCCCCAGCATTTT. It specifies CASSMEQINQPQHF.

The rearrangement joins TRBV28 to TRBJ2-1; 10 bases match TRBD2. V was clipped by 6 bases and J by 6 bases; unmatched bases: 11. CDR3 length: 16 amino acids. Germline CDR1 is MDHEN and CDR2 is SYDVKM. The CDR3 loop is CASSYLRAGGRNEQFF. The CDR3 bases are TGTGCCAGCAGCTACCTAAGAGCGGGGGGGCGCAATGAGCAGTTCTTC. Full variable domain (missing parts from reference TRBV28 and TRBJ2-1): DVKVTQSSRYLVKRTGEKVFLECVQDMDHENMFWYRQDPGLGLRLIYFSYDVKMKEKGDIPEGYSVSREKKERFSLILESASTNQTSMYLCASSYLRAGGRNEQFFGPGTRLTVL.

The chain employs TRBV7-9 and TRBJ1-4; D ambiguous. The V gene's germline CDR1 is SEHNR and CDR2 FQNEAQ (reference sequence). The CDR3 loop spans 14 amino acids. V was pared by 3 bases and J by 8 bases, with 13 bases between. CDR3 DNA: TGTGCCAGCAGCTTCAGTTCTGGGAGGGAAAAACTGTTTTTT. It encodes CASSFSSGREKLFF. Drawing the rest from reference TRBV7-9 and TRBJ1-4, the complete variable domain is DTGVSQNPRHKITKRGQNVTFRCDPISEHNRLYWYRQTLGQGPEFLTYFQNEAQLEKSRLLSDRFSAERPKGSFSTLEIQRTEQGDSAMYLCASSFSSGREKLFFGSGTQLSVL.

For the CDR3, the DNA is TGTGCCCACAGGGAGCTGCCGAGCACAGATACGCAGTATTTT. Its protein is CAHRELPSTDTQYF. V is TRBV6-6 and J is TRBJ2-3; weak D call: TRBD1 (6 bases). This CDR3 has 14 residues. Germline V gene sequence: CDR1 MNHNY, CDR2 SVGAGI (reference sequence). V was shortened by 11 bases and J by 0 bases, with 15 bases between the two germline ends.

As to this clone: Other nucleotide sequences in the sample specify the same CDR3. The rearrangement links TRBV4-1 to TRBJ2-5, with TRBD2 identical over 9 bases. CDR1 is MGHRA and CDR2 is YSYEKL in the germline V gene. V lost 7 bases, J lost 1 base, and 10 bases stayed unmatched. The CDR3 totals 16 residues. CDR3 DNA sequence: TGCGCCAGCAACGGAGTAGCGGGAGTAGGCCAAGAGACCCAGTACTTC. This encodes CASNGVAGVGQETQYF.

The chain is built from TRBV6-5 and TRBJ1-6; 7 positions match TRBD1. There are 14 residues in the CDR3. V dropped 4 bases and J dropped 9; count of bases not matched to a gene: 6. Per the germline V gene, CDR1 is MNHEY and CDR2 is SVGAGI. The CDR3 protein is CASSSDRRVSPLHF. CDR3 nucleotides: TGTGCCAGCAGTTCGGACAGGAGGGTTTCACCCCTCCACTTT.

The CDR3 is CASSPQGASYNSPLHF. CDR3 coding DNA: TGTGCCAGCAGCCCACAGGGGGCTTCCTATAATTCACCCCTCCACTTT. This chain links TRBV5-6 with TRBJ1-6; 9 bases fit TRBD1. V shed 4 bases, J shed 1 base, and the junction held 3 bases outside the gene matches. The CDR3 is 16 residues long. CDR1 is SGHDT and CDR2 is YYEEEE in the germline V gene.

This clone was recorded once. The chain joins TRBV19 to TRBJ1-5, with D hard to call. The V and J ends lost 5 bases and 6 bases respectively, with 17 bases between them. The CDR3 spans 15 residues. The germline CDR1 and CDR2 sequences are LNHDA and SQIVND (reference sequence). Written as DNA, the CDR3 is TGTGCCAGTAGTTTGGTCTTATGGTCGGGTCAGCCCCAGCATTTT. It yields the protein CASSLVLWSGQPQHF.

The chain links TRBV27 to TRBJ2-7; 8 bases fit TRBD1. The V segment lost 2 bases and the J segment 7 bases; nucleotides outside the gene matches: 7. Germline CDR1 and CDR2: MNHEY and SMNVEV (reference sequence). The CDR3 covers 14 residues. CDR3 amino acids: CASSLMQGAREQYF. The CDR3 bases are TGTGCCAGCAGTTTAATGCAGGGGGCTAGGGAGCAGTACTTC.

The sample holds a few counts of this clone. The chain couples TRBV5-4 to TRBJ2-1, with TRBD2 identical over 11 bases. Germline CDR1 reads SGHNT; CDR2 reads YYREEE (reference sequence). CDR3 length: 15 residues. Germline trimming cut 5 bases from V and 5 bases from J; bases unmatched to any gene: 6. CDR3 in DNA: TGTGCCAGCAGGTCCGGGACTAGCGGTGACAATGAGCAGTTCTTC. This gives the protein CASRSGTSGDNEQFF.

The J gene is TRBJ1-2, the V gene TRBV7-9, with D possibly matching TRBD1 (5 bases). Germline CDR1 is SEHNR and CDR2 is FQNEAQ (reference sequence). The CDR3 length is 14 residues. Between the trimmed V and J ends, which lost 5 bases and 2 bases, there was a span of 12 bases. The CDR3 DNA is TGTGCCAGCAGCCTAGGGGCAGGGAACTATGGCTACACCTTC. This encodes CASSLGAGNYGYTF.

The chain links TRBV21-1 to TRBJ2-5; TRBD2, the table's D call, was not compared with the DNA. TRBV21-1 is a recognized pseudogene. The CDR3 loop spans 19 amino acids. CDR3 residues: CASSVSRWERAQPGKTQYF. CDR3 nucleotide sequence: TGTGCCAGCAGCGTTAGCCGTTGGGAGCGGGCGCAACCGGGGAAGACCCAGTACTTC.

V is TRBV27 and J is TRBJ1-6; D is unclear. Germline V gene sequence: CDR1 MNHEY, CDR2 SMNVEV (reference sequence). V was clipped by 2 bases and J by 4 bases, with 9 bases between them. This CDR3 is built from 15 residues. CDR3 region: CASSLAGIYNSPLHF. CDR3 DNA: TGTGCCAGCAGTTTAGCAGGCATTTATAATTCACCCCTCCACTTT.

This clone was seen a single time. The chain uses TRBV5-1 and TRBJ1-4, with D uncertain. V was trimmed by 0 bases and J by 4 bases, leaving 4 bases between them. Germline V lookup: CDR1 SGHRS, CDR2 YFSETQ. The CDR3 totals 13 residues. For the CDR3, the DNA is TGCGCCAGCAGCTTGGGTATTAATGAAAAACTGTTTTTT. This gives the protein CASSLGINEKLFF.

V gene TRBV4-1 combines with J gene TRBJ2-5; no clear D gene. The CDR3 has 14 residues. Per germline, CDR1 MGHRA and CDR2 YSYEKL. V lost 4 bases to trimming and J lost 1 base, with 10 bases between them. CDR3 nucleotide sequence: TGCGCCAGCAGCCTTTCACCTATCCAAGAGACCCAGTACTTC. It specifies CASSLSPIQETQYF.

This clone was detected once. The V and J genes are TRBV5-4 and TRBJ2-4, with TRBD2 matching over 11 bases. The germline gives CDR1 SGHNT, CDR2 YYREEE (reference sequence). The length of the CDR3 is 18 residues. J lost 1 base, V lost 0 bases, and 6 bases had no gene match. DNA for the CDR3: TGTGCCAGCAGCTTGGGAATAGCGGGGGGGCCGGCCAAAAACATTCAGTACTTC. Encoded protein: CASSLGIAGGPAKNIQYF.

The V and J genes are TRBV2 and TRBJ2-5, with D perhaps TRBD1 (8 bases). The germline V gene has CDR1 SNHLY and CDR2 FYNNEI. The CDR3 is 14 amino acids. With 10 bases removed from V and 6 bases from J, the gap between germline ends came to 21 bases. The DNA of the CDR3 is TGTGCCACCCGCAGCGGGACAGGAGGGCAGACCCAGTACTTC. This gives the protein CATRSGTGGQTQYF.

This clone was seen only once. The CDR3 loop is CASSQDRGGSFYYGYTF. DNA of the CDR3: TGCGCCAGCAGCCAAGATAGGGGGGGCTCCTTCTACTATGGCTACACCTTC. The rearrangement uses TRBV4-3 and TRBJ1-2; D possibly corresponds to TRBD1 (6 bases). The CDR3 is made up of 17 amino acids. The V gene lost 0 bases and the J gene lost 3 bases, with 17 bases spanning the gap. Germline V lookup: CDR1 LGHNA, CDR2 YSLEER.

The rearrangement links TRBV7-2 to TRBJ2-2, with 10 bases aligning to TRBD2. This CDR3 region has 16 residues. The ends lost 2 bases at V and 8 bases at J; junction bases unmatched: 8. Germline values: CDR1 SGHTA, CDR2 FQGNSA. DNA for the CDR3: TGTGCCAGCAGCTTAAGCCTAGCGGGAGTTTCTGGGGAGCTGTTTTTT. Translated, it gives CASSLSLAGVSGELFF.

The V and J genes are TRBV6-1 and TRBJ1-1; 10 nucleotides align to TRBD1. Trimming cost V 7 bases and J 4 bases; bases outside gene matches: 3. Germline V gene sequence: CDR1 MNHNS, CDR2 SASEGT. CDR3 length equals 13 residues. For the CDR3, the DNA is TGTGCCAGCACGGGACAGGGGAGCACTGAAGCTTTCTTT. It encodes CASTGQGSTEAFF.

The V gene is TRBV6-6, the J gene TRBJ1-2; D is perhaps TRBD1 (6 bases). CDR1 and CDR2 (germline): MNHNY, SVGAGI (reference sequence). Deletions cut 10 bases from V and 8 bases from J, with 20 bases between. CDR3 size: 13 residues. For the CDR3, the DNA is TGTGCCACCTCTTCTCTAGGGCAGGGGGGCTACACCTTC. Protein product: CATSSLGQGGYTF.